What follows describes a single TCR beta chain. The target antigen is unknown. The repertoire was sequenced with immunoSEQ multiplex PCR; TCRdb's copy has only in-frame clones and lacks some. The repertoire holds fewer than 200,000 clones, 85% to 90% seen once, with 3.5% to 5.5% in the top ten. There are 14 residues in the CDR3. Trimming removed 4 bases from V and 4 bases from J, with 13 bases in between. Germline V CDR1 and CDR2: SNHLY, FYNNEI. These data are taken from a study of T cell responses to AZD1222 COVID-19 vaccine. Study outcomes and limitations: The donor group comprised mostly white British people and more females; the analysis possibly underestimated clonal diversity. Reportedly, nearly half the spike-specific TCRs target unmutated variant regions. Receipt of two AZD1222 doses was followed by a rise in Spike-specific TCR breadth and depth. Recipients of AZD1222 seropositive at baseline numbered only 6 or 7.

This chain uses TRBV2 with TRBJ1-1; possibly TRBD1 for D (5 bases). The specimen comprised peripheral blood, sampled 28 days after the second dose of the MenACWY control vaccine. This receptor was identified in an adult who received the MenACWY meningococcal vaccine as a control. CDR3 protein: CASSGQGRGTEAFF. In DNA form, the CDR3 reads TGTGCCAGCAGTGGTCAGGGTCGGGGCACTGAAGCTTTCTTT.